This TCR beta chain was identified during a study of blood T cell repertoires in COVID-19. This clone has a single count. Measured with immunoSEQ multiplex PCR; TCRdb has only the in-frame clones, and not every one. The sample lists 200,000 to 300,000 clones; more than 65% were seen once. This CDR3 has 13 residues. The germline CDR1 and CDR2 sequences are SNHLY and FYNNEI. J was trimmed by 6 bases and V by 6 bases; bases with no gene match: 8. The sample comprised peripheral blood. This sequence originates from a man between 35 and 55 years old who had recovered from COVID-19. This rearrangement joins TRBV2 to TRBJ2-7; 7 positions agree with TRBD1. The CDR3 region has the DNA TGTGCCAGCAGCAGACAGGGTGTAGTCGAGCAGTACTTC. Protein: CASSRQGVVEQYF.